A selection of T cell receptor beta chains follows, all from one sample in a study of blood T cell repertoires in COVID-19. Some clones are missing from TCRdb's copy, which holds only in-frame ones; the method was immunoSEQ multiplex PCR. The sample has some 200,000 clones; around 94% are singletons. Sequencing was done on a sample of peripheral blood. These receptors all stem from a young man with COVID-19, enrolled during active disease. The CDR3 runs from the conserved cysteine through the conserved F or W. D genes are given only for firm matches. Clone size, where shown, is once, few, many, or a class for clones that have expanded.

J	V	D	size	DNA	CDR3
TRBJ1-2	TRBV7-2	TRBD1	NA	TGTGCCAGCAGCTTCGGACAGGGGGATACCTATGGCTACACCTTC	CASSFGQGDTYGYTF
TRBJ2-1	TRBV4-1	NA	NA	TGCGCCAGCAGCCAAGATGGGCCTACCTACAATGAGCAGTTCTTC	CASSQDGPTYNEQFF
TRBJ2-5	TRBV7-3	TRBD1	NA	TGTGCCAGCAGCCCTACAGGGGCCCCTCGGGAGACCCAGTACTTC	CASSPTGAPRETQYF
TRBJ2-6	TRBV4-1	NA	NA	TGCGCCAGCAGCCAAGAGCCGGGGAGCGGGGCCAACGTCCTGACTTTC	CASSQEPGSGANVLTF
TRBJ1-2	TRBV7-9	TRBD1	NA	TGTGCCAGCAGCCGACCGGGACAGGGTTATGATGGCTACACCTTC	CASSRPGQGYDGYTF
TRBJ1-6	TRBV4-1	TRBD1	NA	TGCGCCAGCAGCCAACCGGTACAGGGGGCAAATTCACCCCTCCACTTT	CASSQPVQGANSPLHF
TRBJ2-7	TRBV15	NA	few	TGTGCCACCAGCAACCCACAGGGACGCGAGCAGTACTTC	CATSNPQGREQYF
TRBJ2-2	TRBV28	NA	NA	TGTGCCAGCAGTTTTCGGGGGACCGGGGAGCTGTTTTTT	CASSFRGTGELFF
TRBJ2-5	TRBV7-9	NA	NA	TGTGCCAGCAGTCACACGGGTGTCAAGCCAGAGACCCAGTACTTC	CASSHTGVKPETQYF
TRBJ1-1	TRBV28	TRBD1	NA	TGTGCCAGCAGTTTACAGGGGGCGGGCACTGAAGCTTTCTTT	CASSLQGAGTEAFF
TRBJ1-1	TRBV2	NA	NA	TGTGCCAGCAGTGCACGGGAGCACATGAACACTGAAGCTTTCTTT	CASSAREHMNTEAFF
TRBJ1-5	TRBV10-2	TRBD1	NA	TGCGCCAGCAGTGATTTTTTTGGGACAGGGGTAGGTCAGCCCCAGCATTTT	CASSDFFGTGVGQPQHF
TRBJ2-2	TRBV25-1	NA	NA	TGTGCCAGCAGCTCTGACATCAACACCGGGGAGCTGTTTTTT	CASSSDINTGELFF
TRBJ1-1	TRBV9	NA	NA	TGTGCCAGCAGCGTAGAAGCGGGGTTTAACACTGAAGCTTTCTTT	CASSVEAGFNTEAFF
TRBJ2-2	TRBV7-2	TRBD2	NA	TGTGCCAGCAGCTTAGTGGGGACTAGCGGCTTGACCGGGGAGCTGTTTTTT	CASSLVGTSGLTGELFF
TRBJ1-2	TRBV10-2	NA	NA	TGCGCCGACTTCTATGGCTACACCTTC	CADFYGYTF
TRBJ1-1	TRBV6-1	NA	NA	TGTGCCAGCAGTGAAACGGGATGGACTGAAGCTTTCTTT	CASSETGWTEAFF
TRBJ2-1	TRBV6-5	NA	NA	TGTGCCAGCAGTCCACCGGGGGGCTATTACAATGAGCAGTTCTTC	CASSPPGGYYNEQFF
TRBJ2-1	TRBV6-5	TRBD2	NA	TGTGCCAGCAGTTACCGGGCTAGCGGGCGGAGAGGTGAGCAGTTCTTC	CASSYRASGRRGEQFF
TRBJ2-2	TRBV6-5	NA	NA	TGTGCCAGCAGTTACTCGTCAGGGACGAACACCGGGGAGCTGTTTTTT	CASSYSSGTNTGELFF